The entry below gives a single T cell receptor beta chain sequence along with its context. This receptor's antigen is unknown. No much larger clone exists at a distance of one base, and base qualities are not known. Biopsy-confirmed MCPyV-positive Merkel cell carcinoma was present in the study subjects, and positive serum antibodies to T-antigen were found in every subject. Genomic DNA was extracted from over 5 adjacent 10-micron frozen tumor sections without cell sorting or culture. Roughly 5 x 5 x 5 mm of tumor biopsy tissue was frozen in optimal cutting temperature compound. In the frozen biopsy, scout sections stained with hematoxylin and eosin confirmed abundant Merkel cell carcinoma and infiltrating cells. The immunoSEQ assay was used for TRB CDR3 sequencing and data processing of tumor genomic DNA. Entries here come from immuneACCESS through TCRdb and include only in-frame sequences with V and J called. Some clones fail to appear in such tables; in the studies checked, an unresolved V gene covers under half of the shortfall, and the cause of the remainder is unknown. Across this sample there are approximately 14,000 clones, with roughly 71% seen only once. The ten top clones hold roughly 15% of the sample.

CDR1 and CDR2 are read off the germline V gene as LGHNT and FRNRAP. The trim is 3 bases for V and 3 bases for J, with a gap of 3 bases between the germline ends. Inclusive of the bounding cysteine and phenylalanine, the CDR3 is 12 residues long. Just the 36-base CDR3 DNA is kept, in frame starting at base 1. These data are taken from a study of T cell repertoires in Merkel cell carcinoma (dated by TCRdb to the late 2010s). In the study overall: Patients who had received intralesional immunotherapy or systemic immune checkpoint blockade prior to the biopsy were excluded. The MCPyV-specific clonotypes were initially defined from expanded tumor-infiltrating lymphocytes through tetramer sorting, cloning and paired TCR sequencing. A diagnosis of MCPyV-positive Merkel cell carcinoma and successful in vitro expansion of tumor-infiltrating lymphocytes were required for inclusion.

The paper's findings and limits, for the study overall: Normal tissue biopsies were not studied.

The receptor chain draws on TRBV12-5 and TRBJ1-5; the D gene assignment is ambiguous. Material for sequencing was tumor tissue. The receptor comes from an adult with Merkel cell carcinoma. The DNA sequence is TGTGCTAGTGGTTTACTCAATCAGCCCCAGCATTTT. Translated, this gives CASGLLNQPQHF.